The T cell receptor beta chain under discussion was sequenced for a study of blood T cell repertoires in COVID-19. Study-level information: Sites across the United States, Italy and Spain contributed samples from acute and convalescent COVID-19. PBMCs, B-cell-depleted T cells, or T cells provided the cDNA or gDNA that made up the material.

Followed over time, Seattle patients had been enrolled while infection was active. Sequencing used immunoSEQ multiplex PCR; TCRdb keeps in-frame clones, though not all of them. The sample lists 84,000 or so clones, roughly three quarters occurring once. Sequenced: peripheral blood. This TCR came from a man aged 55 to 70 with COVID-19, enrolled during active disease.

CDR3 sequence: CASSQDNRGDGYTF. The CDR3 region has the DNA TGTGCCAGCAGCCAAGATAACAGGGGGGATGGCTACACCTTC. The rearrangement joins TRBV4-2 to TRBJ1-2; 8 bases align to TRBD1. Germline V gene sequence: CDR1 LGHNA, CDR2 YNFKEQ. Trimming took 0 bases from V and 6 from J; bases not matched to a gene: 3. CDR3 length: 14 residues.